These T cell receptor beta chains were read from a single sample in a study of metastatic and nonmetastatic thyroid tumors. TCRdb redid the clone calls on the PCR reads using MiXCR. The sample carries 7,000 to 9,500 clones, just under 30% recorded once. Sequenced input: tumor tissue. These receptors all stem from a female donor with papillary thyroid cancer or a benign thyroid nodule (not recorded which). Some clones in this sample may be carry-over from other donors' samples. Each CDR3 is given with its conserved first and last residue. The order of the fields is clone size, V gene, J gene, CDR3 length, D gene, CDR3 DNA, CDR3 protein. D genes are given only for firm matches. Clone size is shown for a subset of rows, as once, few, many or a class of expanded clone.

few	TRBV5-1	TRBJ1-1	17	TRBD1	TGCGCCAGCAGCGACCCTGACAGGGGGCCCTTCAACACTGAAGCTTTCTTT	CASSDPDRGPFNTEAFF
few	TRBV6-5	TRBJ2-1	16	NA	TGTGCCAGCAGTTACTCAACTATCGGGGTCTACAATGAGCAGTCCTTC	CASSYSTIGVYNEQSF
NA	TRBV28	TRBJ1-1	15	TRBD1	TGTGCCAGCAGTAGAAGGGGACAGGGGAACACTGAAGCTTTCTTT	CASSRRGQGNTEAFF
many	TRBV9	TRBJ1-6	15	NA	TGTGCCAGCAGCGTAGGGCAGGATCACAATTCACCCCTCCACTTT	CASSVGQDHNSPLHF
NA	TRBV20-1	TRBJ1-1	15	NA	TGCAGTGCTACCGACCCGCTGACGGTGAACACTGAAGCTTTCTTT	CSATDPLTVNTEAFF
NA	TRBV11-2	TRBJ2-7	15	NA	TGTGCCAGCAGCTTGAGGAGAGGAGCGGGTTACGAGCAGTACTTC	CASSLRRGAGYEQYF
many	TRBV4-1	TRBJ1-4	16	NA	TGCGCCAGCAGCCAAAATCCGGGCCAAAATAATGAAAAACTGTTTTTT	CASSQNPGQNNEKLFF
few	TRBV7-2	TRBJ2-7	14	TRBD1	TGTGCCAGCAGCCCGGGACAGGGTACCTACGAGCAGTACTTC	CASSPGQGTYEQYF
few	TRBV6-1	TRBJ1-2	12	NA	TGTGCCGCCCAAGATATGAACTATGGCTACACCTTC	CAAQDMNYGYTF
NA	TRBV20-1	TRBJ1-1	15	TRBD1	TGCAGTGCTAGAGAACAGGGGGCGTTGAACACTGAAGCTTTCTTT	CSAREQGALNTEAFF
few	TRBV4-3	TRBJ1-4	17	NA	TGCGCCAGCAGCCAAGACCGAACAGGGCCAACTAATGAAAAACTGTTTTTT	CASSQDRTGPTNEKLFF
few	TRBV12-3/TRBV12-4	TRBJ1-1	17	NA	TGTGCCAGCAGTCCGACAGCGTGCGCGGTCAGTGGGACTGAAGCTTTCTTT	CASSPTACAVSGTEAFF
NA	TRBV5-1	TRBJ2-1	15	NA	TGCGCCAGCAGCTCTAGCCGGAGCTCCTACAATGAGCAGTTCTTC	CASSSSRSSYNEQFF
many	TRBV4-2	TRBJ2-5	13	NA	TGTGCCAGCAGCCAAGCTAGGGGCGAGACCCAGTACTTC	CASSQARGETQYF
NA	TRBV2	TRBJ2-5	11	NA	TGTGCCAGCAGGACGGGAAAGACCCAGTACTTC	CASRTGKTQYF
NA	TRBV2	TRBJ2-5	10	NA	TGTGCCAGCAGTGAAGAGACCCAGTACTTC	CASSEETQYF
NA	TRBV7-2	TRBJ2-7	14	NA	TGTGCCAGCAGCCCGGCCCACACGGCCTACGAGCAGTACTTC	CASSPAHTAYEQYF
NA	TRBV10-3	TRBJ2-2	14	TRBD2	TGTGCCATCGGATCTAGCGGGAGTCCCGGGGAGCTGTTTTTT	CAIGSSGSPGELFF
NA	TRBV7-2	TRBJ2-7	13	NA	TGTGCCAGCAGCTTAGCAAAGGGGGTCGAGCAGTACTTC	CASSLAKGVEQYF
few	TRBV6-2/TRBV6-3	TRBJ1-2	12	NA	TGTGCCAGCAGTTACGGAAACTATGGCTACACCTTC	CASSYGNYGYTF
many	TRBV2	TRBJ2-5	16	TRBD2	TGTGCCAGCATGGGAAGCGGGAGGGCCAAGGGTGAGACCCAGTACTTC	CASMGSGRAKGETQYF
few	TRBV7-9	TRBJ2-7	14	TRBD1	TGTGCCAGCAGCTCCGGGACAGGGTACTACGAGCAGTACTTC	CASSSGTGYYEQYF
NA	TRBV27	TRBJ2-1	16	NA	TGTGCCAGCAGTTTATCGTCCGGGGGCTCCTACAATGAGCAGTTCTTC	CASSLSSGGSYNEQFF
NA	TRBV20-1	TRBJ1-6	13	NA	TGCAGTGCCCAGGGACGGGCAAATTCACCCCTCCACTTT	CSAQGRANSPLHF
large	TRBV20-1	TRBJ1-1	14	TRBD1	TGCAGTGCTAGAGATGGGACAGGGGACACTGAAGCTTTCTTT	CSARDGTGDTEAFF
few	TRBV6-2/TRBV6-3	TRBJ1-2	13	NA	TGTGCCAGCAGTTATGGATTCAACTATGGCTACACCTTC	CASSYGFNYGYTF
NA	TRBV11-2	TRBJ2-1	16	NA	TGTGCCAGCAGCCTTGTCATCACCATCTCCTACAATGAGCAGTTCTTC	CASSLVITISYNEQFF
NA	TRBV12-5	TRBJ2-2	14	TRBD1	TGTGCTAGTGTTCCGGGACAGGGTAGGGGGGAGCTGTTTTTT	CASVPGQGRGELFF
few	TRBV7-8	TRBJ2-3	19	NA	TGTGCCAGCAGCTGGCGAGGGGGTGGGGATGGAGGTAGCACAGATACGCAGTATTTT	CASSWRGGGDGGSTDTQYF
NA	TRBV19	TRBJ2-1	15	NA	TGTGCCAGTAGTACGGACGTAGCGTCCCCCTATGAGCAGTTCTTC	CASSTDVASPYEQFF
many	TRBV12-3/TRBV12-4	TRBJ1-2	15	TRBD1	TGTGCCAGCAGCGGGACAGGGGGCGGGAACTATGGCTACACCTTC	CASSGTGGGNYGYTF
NA	TRBV20-1	TRBJ2-7	15	TRBD1	TGCAGTGCTCAAGACCGGGACAGGGGTACCTACGAGCAGTACTTC	CSAQDRDRGTYEQYF
NA	TRBV5-2	TRBJ2-1	19	NA	TGTGCCAGCAGCTTGAGAGGGACTAGCGGTCTTAGCTCCTACAATGAGCAGTTCTTC	CASSLRGTSGLSSYNEQFF
NA	TRBV27	TRBJ1-6	13	NA	TGTGCCAGCAGTGAATCGGTTCGATCACCCCTCCACTTT	CASSESVRSPLHF
medium-sized	TRBV7-2	TRBJ2-5	14	TRBD1	TGTGCCAGCAGCTTGACAGGGAGCCAAGAGACCCAGTACTTC	CASSLTGSQETQYF
NA	TRBV7-6	TRBJ1-2	13	NA	TGTGCCAGCAGCCTGGACGAGAACTATGGCTACACCTTC	CASSLDENYGYTF
NA	TRBV11-3	TRBJ2-7	16	TRBD1	TGTGCCAGCAGCTTAGTAACCGGGACAGGGCCGCACGAGCAGTACTTC	CASSLVTGTGPHEQYF
NA	TRBV11-1	TRBJ2-1	16	TRBD2	TGTGCCAGCAGCTTAGGATACGGGAGGGCCTACAATGAGCAGTTCTTC	CASSLGYGRAYNEQFF